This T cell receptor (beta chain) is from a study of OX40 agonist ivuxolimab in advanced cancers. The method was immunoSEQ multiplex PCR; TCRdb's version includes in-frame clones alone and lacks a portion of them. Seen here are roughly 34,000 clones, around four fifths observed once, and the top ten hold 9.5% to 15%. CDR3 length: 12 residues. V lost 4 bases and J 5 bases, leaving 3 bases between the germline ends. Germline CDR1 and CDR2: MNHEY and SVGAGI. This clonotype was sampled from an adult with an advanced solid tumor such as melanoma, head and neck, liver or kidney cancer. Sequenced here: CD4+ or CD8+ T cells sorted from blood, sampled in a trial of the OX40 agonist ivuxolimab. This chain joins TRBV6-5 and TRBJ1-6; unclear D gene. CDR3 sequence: CASSSNNSPLHF. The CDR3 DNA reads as TGTGCCAGCAGTTCCAATAATTCACCCCTCCACTTT.